This TCR beta chain emerged from a study of T-cell reconstitution after alpha-beta-depleted transplantation in children. Unique molecular identifiers featured in how the TCRbeta library was prepared. One entry per CDR3 protein, called by TCRdb with MiXCR from the PCR reads. Counted here are about 440,000 distinct CDR3 sequences, roughly two fifths occurring once; the ten biggest clones make up roughly 27%. Germline values: CDR1 SGHRS, CDR2 YFSETQ. This CDR3 has 18 residues. Trimming removed 3 bases from V and 0 bases from J; junction bases left unmatched: 11. The sequence derives from a girl under 10 years old with aplastic anemia, due to receive a stem cell transplant. The chain links TRBV5-1 to TRBJ2-3, with 9 bases matching TRBD2. The sample in question was PBMCs, obtained before TCRalphabeta/CD19-depleted stem cell transplant. CDR3 in DNA: TGCGCCAGCAGCTGGGGGGCGATAGCGGGAGCGAGCACAGATACGCAGTATTTT. It specifies CASSWGAIAGASTDTQYF. Together with reference TRBV5-1 and TRBJ2-3, the CDR3 gives the full variable domain: KAGVTQTPRYLIKTRGQQVTLSCSPISGHRSVSWYQQTPGQGLQFLFEYFSETQRNKGNFPGRFSGRQFSNSRSEMNVSTLELGDSALYLCASSWGAIAGASTDTQYFGPGTRLTVL.